This T cell receptor (beta chain) was documented in a study of blood T cell repertoires in COVID-19. Study processing details: Reference gene primer amplification gave nucleated cell count estimates. Method: immunoSEQ multiplex PCR; TCRdb's copy keeps in-frame clones and lacks some. V, J and clone size reflect that table, while D and trimming were determined from the DNA. This repertoire shows roughly 140,000 clones, about four fifths found once; its top ten account for 7% to 10%. V was clipped by 5 bases and J by 9 bases; unmatched bases: 8. Germline V gene sequence: CDR1 MNHNY, CDR2 SVGAGI (reference sequence). The CDR3 has 14 amino acids.

The rearrangement uses TRBV6-6 and TRBJ2-5; 11 nucleotides match TRBD2. This receptor was obtained from a human donor in a cohort sampled during active COVID-19. Sequenced: peripheral blood. CDR3 in DNA: TGTGCCAGCAGTACGGGACTAGCGGAGGGGTCCCAGTACTTC. The encoded protein is CASSTGLAEGSQYF.